This TCR beta chain originates from a study of cytomegalovirus exposure and HLA in healthy donors. V was clipped by 6 bases and J by 5 bases; unmatched bases: 9. The germline V gene encodes CDR1 ENHRY and CDR2 SYGVKD. The CDR3 runs 14 residues. This clone appeared once. The PCR employed 60 Vbeta primers together with 13 Jbeta primers. Assay used: immunoSEQ multiplex PCR; TCRdb lists only in-frame clones, some missing. Of 83,000 or so clones in the sample, roughly 80% were seen once. The origin of this receptor is a woman between 40 and 50 years old in good health and CMV-seropositive. Sequencing was carried out using PBMCs. The gene calls are TRBV10-3 and TRBJ1-1; TRBD1 agrees at 7 bases. Written as DNA, the CDR3 is TGTGCCATCAGAGAGACAGGGTCGAGGACTGAAGCTTTCTTT. It encodes CAIRETGSRTEAFF.